The rows below give T cell receptor beta chains drawn from one sample of a study of T cells after posttransplantation cyclophosphamide. TCRdb's copy holds only in-frame clones and misses some; the assay was immunoSEQ multiplex PCR. Sampling found thousands of clones, none seen once. Sequencing was performed on PBMCs, taken after allogeneic stem cell transplant with posttransplant cyclophosphamide. The origin of the receptors is a male patient aged 55-69 years who received an allogeneic stem cell transplant from a related donor, was CMV-positive, and had no GVHD. Some T cells may be graft donor cells. Each CDR3 is given with its conserved first and last residue. A D gene is named only where the DNA matches it firmly. Size is omitted from some rows. Given values are once, few, many or a class for expanded clones.

TRBJ2-5 TRBV28 - - CASNLYREETQYF TGTGCCAGCAACCTCTACAGGGAAGAGACCCAGTACTTC
TRBJ1-2 TRBV6-6 many - CASSPRGDSSNYGYTF TGTGCCAGCAGCCCGAGAGGAGACAGTTCTAACTATGGCTACACCTTC
TRBJ1-2 TRBV14 - TRBD1 CASSARTGLERGLYGYTF TGTGCCAGCAGCGCCCGGACAGGGTTGGAACGAGGACTCTATGGCTACACCTTC
TRBJ1-1 TRBV7-3 many - CASSPDTGVNTEAFF TGTGCCAGCAGCCCCGACACCGGGGTGAACACTGAAGCTTTCTTT
TRBJ2-3 TRBV7-3 - TRBD2 CASSLKGSGGITDTQYF TGTGCCAGCAGCTTAAAGGGTAGCGGGGGAATCACAGATACGCAGTATTTT
TRBJ2-2 TRBV7-3 many TRBD2 CASSRMTSGTGELFF TGTGCCAGCAGCCGAATGACTAGCGGGACCGGGGAGCTGTTTTTT
TRBJ2-7 TRBV4-1 few - CASSQAWDKQYF TGCGCCAGCAGCCAGGCGTGGGACAAGCAGTACTTC
TRBJ1-5 TRBV5-5 many - CASSWRIGGDQPQHF TGTGCCAGCAGCTGGAGGATTGGGGGCGATCAGCCCCAGCATTTT
TRBJ2-7 TRBV14 medium-sized - CASSLPHRPPYEQYF TGTGCCAGCAGCCTCCCACACAGGCCCCCCTACGAGCAGTACTTC
TRBJ2-5 TRBV5-1 many TRBD1 CASSLGVPEQGAYRLLQETQYF TGCGCCAGCAGCCTGGGGGTTCCAGAACAGGGGGCTTATCGGTTACTCCAAGAGACCCAGTACTTC
TRBJ1-4 TRBV18 many - CASSLAGVNEKLFF TGTGCCAGCTCATTGGCAGGGGTTAATGAAAAACTGTTTTTT
TRBJ1-5 TRBV6-5 many - CASSYNGDPNQPQHF TGTGCCAGCAGTTATAACGGGGATCCCAATCAGCCCCAGCATTTT
TRBJ1-2 TRBV6-5 few TRBD1 CASRRLGTGPYDYTF TGTGCCAGCAGGAGACTAGGGACAGGCCCCTATGACTACACCTTC
TRBJ1-2 TRBV7-2 many - CASSPGTSYGYTF TGTGCCAGCAGTCCTGGGACATCCTATGGCTACACCTTC
TRBJ1-4 TRBV5-1 medium-sized - CASSSRANEKLFF TGCGCCAGCAGCTCGCGGGCTAATGAAAAACTGTTTTTT
TRBJ2-6 TRBV7-9 many TRBD1 CASSLGQGAGANVLTF TGTGCCAGCAGCTTGGGACAGGGCGCTGGGGCCAACGTCCTGACTTTC
TRBJ2-2 TRBV6-1 many - CASSAPGKVESGELFF TGTGCCAGCAGTGCGCCAGGGAAAGTGGAGTCCGGGGAGCTGTTTTTT
TRBJ2-7 TRBV5-1 many - CASSFGLSGTPVSYEQYF TGCGCCAGCAGCTTCGGTCTTTCCGGGACACCAGTCTCCTACGAGCAGTACTTC
TRBJ1-3 TRBV2 - TRBD1 CASSEFGQGINVGNTIYF TGTGCCAGCAGTGAATTTGGACAGGGGATTAATGTTGGAAACACCATATATTTT
TRBJ2-5 TRBV9 - - CASSPLDGLGETQYF TGTGCCAGCAGCCCATTGGACGGACTTGGGGAGACCCAGTACTTC
TRBJ2-7 TRBV10-3 - TRBD1 CAIEGQGGSEQYF TGTGCCATCGAGGGACAGGGTGGGTCCGAGCAGTACTTC
TRBJ2-1 TRBV28 medium-sized TRBD1 CASSLGQGAHNEQFF TGTGCCAGCAGCCTGGGACAGGGGGCCCACAATGAGCAGTTCTTC
TRBJ1-2 TRBV29-1 many TRBD1 CSVEGFGTDYLGYGYTF TGCAGCGTGGAGGGGTTTGGGACAGACTACTTGGGCTATGGCTACACCTTC
TRBJ2-7 TRBV27 many - CASSRPGAGEQYF TGTGCCAGCAGTCGCCCTGGGGCTGGGGAGCAGTACTTC
TRBJ1-4 TRBV2 many TRBD1 CAGQGDEKLFF TGTGCCGGACAGGGGGATGAAAAACTGTTTTTT
TRBJ2-7 TRBV28 few - CASSLRVSYEQYF TGTGCCAGCAGTTTGCGTGTCTCCTACGAGCAGTACTTC
TRBJ1-3 TRBV5-1 many - CASSLYSLLGNTIYF TGCGCCAGCAGCTTGTACAGTCTTTTGGGAAACACCATATATTTT
TRBJ1-5 TRBV10-2 many - CASSLQLSNQPQHF TGCGCCAGCAGCTTACAGCTTAGCAATCAGCCCCAGCATTTT
TRBJ1-1 TRBV7-2 many - CASSRPSAGKNTEAFF TGTGCCAGCAGCAGACCATCCGCGGGGAAGAACACTGAAGCTTTCTTT
TRBJ1-3 TRBV7-2 many - CASRKTATPDTIYF TGTGCCAGCAGGAAGACAGCGACCCCAGACACCATATATTTT
TRBJ1-4 TRBV5-5 many - CASSLLLPGATNEKLFF TGTGCCAGCAGCCTTCTGCTGCCGGGGGCAACTAATGAAAAACTGTTTTTT
TRBJ2-3 TRBV15 large - CATSRGESLTDTQYF TGTGCCACCAGCAGAGGGGAGAGTCTCACAGATACGCAGTATTTT
TRBJ1-5 TRBV7-2 few TRBD1 CASSPRPGQGGGQPQHF TGTGCCAGCAGCCCGCGACCGGGACAGGGAGGAGGTCAGCCCCAGCATTTT
TRBJ2-3 TRBV10-3 many - CAISDGGGPDTQYF TGTGCCATCAGTGATGGGGGGGGGCCAGATACGCAGTATTTT
TRBJ1-1 TRBV28 many TRBD1 CASSLGDRGLTEAFF TGTGCCAGCAGTTTAGGCGACAGGGGGCTTACTGAAGCTTTCTTT
TRBJ2-2 TRBV5-1 many - CASSLYSGFGRTGELFF TGCGCCAGCAGCTTGTATTCGGGGTTTGGGAGGACCGGGGAGCTGTTTTTT
TRBJ2-1 TRBV7-3 many TRBD1 CASSLTLDRGQNEQFF TGTGCCAGCAGCTTAACGTTGGACAGGGGGCAGAATGAGCAGTTCTTC
TRBJ1-1 TRBV5-6 many TRBD1 CASSLQGDEAFF TGTGCCAGCAGCCTACAGGGGGATGAAGCTTTCTTT
TRBJ1-3 TRBV4-1 few - CASSDAQGLNAIYF TGCGCCAGCTCCGACGCACAGGGCTTAAACGCCATATATTTT
TRBJ1-2 TRBV28 - TRBD1 CASSVAGGATYYGGYTF TGTGCCAGCAGTGTGGCAGGGGGCGCAACATATTACGGTGGCTACACCTTC
TRBJ1-6 TRBV6-5 many - CASSMQGSYNSPLHF TGTGCCTCCTCAATGCAGGGCTCCTATAATTCACCCCTCCACTTT
TRBJ2-7 TRBV25-1 few TRBD2 CASSESGGRGSSYEQYF TGTGCCAGCAGTGAATCGGGGGGAAGAGGAAGCTCCTACGAGCAGTACTTC
TRBJ2-5 TRBV4-1 many TRBD2 CASSLSSGGGETQYF TGCGCCAGCAGCCTTTCTAGCGGGGGCGGGGAGACCCAGTACTTC
TRBJ1-2 TRBV5-1 few TRBD1 CASSQGAIIGGYTF TGCGCCAGCTCGCAGGGGGCGATAATTGGTGGCTACACCTTC
TRBJ1-4 TRBV9 many TRBD1 CASSVSGQGEGKLFF TGTGCCAGCAGCGTATCAGGACAGGGGGAAGGAAAACTGTTTTTT
TRBJ1-2 TRBV6-1 many - CASSEISGGGYTF TGTGCCAGCAGTGAAATTAGCGGGGGGGGCTACACCTTC
TRBJ2-3 TRBV7-3 - - CASSLVKTDSTDTQYF TGTGCCAGCAGCTTAGTGAAAACAGATAGCACAGATACGCAGTATTTT
TRBJ1-1 TRBV7-9 few - CASSLVEENTEAFF TGTGCCAGCAGCTTAGTGGAGGAGAACACTGAAGCTTTCTTT